The next 20 T cell receptor beta chains were all read from a single sample in a study of shared clonotypes between healthy human individuals. Libraries were prepared by immunoSEQ multiplex PCR; TCRdb keeps only in-frame clonotypes and omits some of them. The repertoire holds around 1.5 million clones, with 95% to 99% as singletons. The sequenced material came from naive CD4+ T cells sorted from blood. Subset in this sample: CD45RA+ positively selected. These receptors were taken from a man aged 30 to 45 in good health.

This clone was recorded once. The chain joins TRBV5-6 to TRBJ1-1; D not certain. Trimming stripped 1 base from V and 10 bases from J, with 14 bases between. The V gene's germline CDR1 is SGHDT and CDR2 YYEEEE. The length of the CDR3 is 13 residues. CDR3 DNA sequence: TGTGCCAGCAGCTTGCTTGGGCCTGGCGGAGCTTTCTTT. It codes for CASSLLGPGGAFF.

On this clone: The sample holds other DNA sequences that translate to the same CDR3. V is TRBV10-3 and J is TRBJ2-5, with D uncertain. Deletions cut 0 bases from V and 2 bases from J, with 7 bases between. This CDR3 is built from 14 residues. Germline assignment: CDR1 ENHRY and CDR2 SYGVKD. The CDR3: CAISESAAQETQYF. The CDR3 DNA is TGTGCCATCAGTGAGTCGGCAGCTCAAGAGACCCAGTACTTC.

The V call is TRBV5-4, the J call TRBJ2-4; 8 bases agree with TRBD2. In germline, CDR1 is SGHNT, CDR2 YYREEE (reference sequence). The CDR3 runs 17 residues. Unmatched junction bases numbered 6, after V lost 1 base and J lost 0 bases. Here the CDR3 reads CASSLTSGYLAKNIQYF. The CDR3 nucleotides read TGTGCCAGCAGCTTGACTAGCGGATACCTAGCCAAAAACATTCAGTACTTC.

The chain carries TRBV28 and TRBJ2-5; D is perhaps TRBD1 (6 bases). Trimming cost V 2 bases and J 3 bases, with 13 bases left between them. The CDR3 is 15 amino acids. Germline CDR1 MDHEN, CDR2 SYDVKM. CDR3 amino acids: CASSLRRQVEETQYF. The CDR3 DNA is TGTGCCAGCAGTTTAAGACGACAGGTGGAAGAGACCCAGTACTTC.

To note about this clone: Other nucleotide sequences from this sample produce the same CDR3. The J gene is TRBJ1-1, the V gene TRBV5-1; D unclear. V was clipped by 0 bases and J by 0 bases, with 6 bases between them. The germline gives CDR1 SGHRS, CDR2 YFSETQ. This CDR3 is 14 amino acids long. CDR3: CASSLGGMNTEAFF. CDR3 nucleotide sequence: TGCGCCAGCAGCTTGGGGGGAATGAACACTGAAGCTTTCTTT.

The gene calls are TRBV27 and TRBJ2-1; D is ambiguous. V lost 3 bases to trimming and J lost 2 bases, with 11 bases between them. Germline V lookup: CDR1 MNHEY, CDR2 SMNVEV (reference sequence). The CDR3 has 15 residues. CDR3 sequence reads: CASSFVGHPYNEQFF. The CDR3, as DNA: TGTGCCAGCAGTTTTGTAGGGCACCCCTACAATGAGCAGTTCTTC.

Points on this clone: The same CDR3 also results from other DNA sequences found in this sample. The rearrangement joins TRBV7-9 to TRBJ1-3; D is unresolved. Deletions cut 5 bases from V and 4 bases from J, with 9 bases between. This CDR3 has 13 amino acids. Per the germline V gene, CDR1 is SEHNR and CDR2 is FQNEAQ (reference sequence). The CDR3 protein is CASSLGSGNTIYF. The CDR3 DNA follows: TGTGCCAGCAGCCTCGGTTCGGGAAACACCATATATTTT. The whole variable domain, filled in from reference TRBV7-9 and TRBJ1-3, reads DTGVSQNPRHKITKRGQNVTFRCDPISEHNRLYWYRQTLGQGPEFLTYFQNEAQLEKSRLLSDRFSAERPKGSFSTLEIQRTEQGDSAMYLCASSLGSGNTIYFGEGSWLTVV.

V usage is TRBV5-1 and J usage is TRBJ2-3, with a possible D match to TRBD2 (5 bases). This CDR3 spans 15 amino acids. Looked up from germline, CDR1 is SGHRS and CDR2 is YFSETQ. V gave up 4 bases and J gave up 0 bases, with 12 bases separating them. In DNA, the CDR3 is TGCGCCAGCAGCCTTAGCGTCTCTAGCACAGATACGCAGTATTTT. Encoded protein: CASSLSVSSTDTQYF. Filled out from reference TRBV5-1 and TRBJ2-3, the complete variable domain reads KAGVTQTPRYLIKTRGQQVTLSCSPISGHRSVSWYQQTPGQGLQFLFEYFSETQRNKGNFPGRFSGRQFSNSRSEMNVSTLELGDSALYLCASSLSVSSTDTQYFGPGTRLTVL.

This chain joins TRBV19 and TRBJ1-2; D call uncertain. The CDR3 length is 17 residues. V shed 3 bases and J shed 4 bases, with 21 bases lying between them. Germline V gene data show CDR1 as LNHDA and CDR2 as SQIVND (reference sequence). The CDR3: CASSIIGPTVGSYGYTF. CDR3 DNA sequence: TGTGCCAGTAGTATTATAGGACCTACAGTCGGATCCTATGGCTACACCTTC.

CDR3: CASSRRGSINQPQHF. In nucleotides, the CDR3 is TGTGCCAGCTCACGACGTGGGAGTATCAATCAGCCCCAGCATTTT. The V call is TRBV18, the J call TRBJ1-5; D unresolved. The CDR3 runs to 15 residues. Germline loops: CDR1 KGHSH, CDR2 LQKENI. Trimming removed 4 bases from V and 3 bases from J, with 13 bases in between.

The chain is built from TRBV18 and TRBJ1-1, with TRBD1 matching 8 bases. This CDR3 has 18 amino acids. With V trimmed by 5 bases and J by 4 bases, 18 bases remained unmatched. Germline V gene sequence: CDR1 KGHSH, CDR2 LQKENI. The DNA for the CDR3 is TGTGCCAGCTCATCAATGACAGGGGCCACCAAAGGAGGCACTGAAGCTTTCTTT. Translating gives CASSSMTGATKGGTEAFF.

J is TRBJ2-7 and V is TRBV18; D is tentatively TRBD1 or TRBD2 (5 bases each). Germline CDR1 reads KGHSH; CDR2 reads LQKENI. This CDR3 comprises 12 residues. Trimming left V 6 bases short and J 7 bases short, with 13 bases between. Written as DNA, the CDR3 is TGTGCCAGCTCTCAGGGACGGCCAGAGCAGTACTTC. Protein: CASSQGRPEQYF.

This rearrangement joins TRBV28 to TRBJ1-2; D not resolved. Germline V CDR1 and CDR2: MDHEN, SYDVKM. This CDR3 has 15 amino acids. Trimming took 4 bases from V and 2 from J, leaving 14 bases between them. CDR3 DNA: TGTGCCAGCAGTTCCCCCATGGGAAAGAACTATGGCTACACCTTC. Its translation: CASSSPMGKNYGYTF.

This clone appeared a single time. V gene TRBV9 combines with J gene TRBJ2-3, with TRBD1 matching over 11 bases. In germline, CDR1 is SGDLS, CDR2 YYNGEE. The CDR3 runs to 16 residues. V lost 3 bases to trimming and J lost 5 bases; unmatched junction nucleotides: 8. The CDR3, as DNA: TGTGCCAGCAGCGCCTCGCTCGGGACAGGGGGAGATACGCAGTATTTT. Its protein product is CASSASLGTGGDTQYF.

The count of this clone is one. J is TRBJ2-7 and V is TRBV14, with 7 bases that match TRBD1. The J segment lost 2 bases and the V segment lost 4 bases, leaving 11 bases of the junction unmatched. The CDR3 runs to 16 residues. CDR1 is SGHDN, CDR2 FVKESK, per germline. CDR3 sequence reads: CASSRQQGPFTYEQYF. DNA for the CDR3: TGTGCCAGCAGCCGCCAACAGGGGCCGTTTACCTACGAGCAGTACTTC. Full variable domain (outside the CDR3, taken from reference TRBV14 and TRBJ2-7): EAGVTQFPSHSVIEKGQTVTLRCDPISGHDNLYWYRRVMGKEIKFLLHFVKESKQDESGMPNNRFLAERTGGTYSTLKVQPAELEDSGVYFCASSRQQGPFTYEQYFGPGTRLTVT.

The CDR3 is CASTFGTGGIYEQYF. CDR3 in DNA: TGTGCCAGCACTTTCGGGACAGGGGGCATTTACGAGCAGTACTTC. The V call is TRBV6-5, the J call TRBJ2-7; 12 bases align to TRBD1. Germline V gives CDR1 MNHEY, CDR2 SVGAGI. The CDR3 contains 15 residues. The junction had 8 bases not matched to a gene; V was cut back by 7 bases and J by 4 bases.

CDR3 amino acids: CAISWGGSMVNEQFF. The CDR3 DNA is TGTGCCATTTCATGGGGCGGGAGTATGGTCAATGAGCAGTTCTTC. V is TRBV28 and J is TRBJ2-1; 7 nucleotides match TRBD2. V lost 10 bases, J lost 6 bases, and 15 bases stayed unmatched. Germline CDR1 is MDHEN and CDR2 is SYDVKM. The CDR3 is 15 amino acids.

The chain carries TRBV10-3 and TRBJ1-1; D possibly corresponds to TRBD1 (6 bases). Trimming took 2 bases from V and 7 from J, leaving 8 bases between them. Per germline, CDR1 ENHRY and CDR2 SYGVKD. This CDR3 is built from 12 residues. CDR3 sequence (DNA): TGTGCCATCAGTGAGGGGGGCAGTGAAGCTTTCTTT. This gives the protein CAISEGGSEAFF.

The chain is built from TRBV7-9 and TRBJ2-7; possible D gene TRBD1, 6 bases. Germline assignment: CDR1 SEHNR and CDR2 FQNEAQ (reference sequence). Trimming pared 2 bases from V and 6 bases from J, leaving 14 bases between. The CDR3 is 14 amino acids. For the CDR3, the DNA is TGTGCCAGCAGCTTATCTTCGGTAGGGGGCGAGCAGTACTTC. Protein: CASSLSSVGGEQYF.

The V gene is TRBV7-6, the J gene TRBJ2-3; TRBD1 matches 9 bases. Germline values: CDR1 SGHVS, CDR2 FNYEAQ. The CDR3 is made up of 14 amino acids. The ends lost 1 base at V and 7 bases at J; junction bases unmatched: 3. Here the CDR3 reads CASSLGTGAYTQYF. For the CDR3, the DNA is TGTGCCAGCAGCTTAGGGACAGGGGCATATACGCAGTATTTT.